The rows below give T cell receptor beta chains drawn from one sample of a study of shared clonotypes between healthy human individuals. The assay was immunoSEQ multiplex PCR, and TCRdb's table has in-frame clones only and misses some. The sample contains 2 million to 2.5 million clones, roughly 94% of which appear only once. The sequencing input was naive CD8+ T cells sorted from blood. The source is a man aged 18 to 30 in good health. The CDR3 runs from the conserved cysteine through the conserved F or W. Each record gives: CDR3 protein, CDR3 DNA, clone size, J gene, D gene, V gene. A D gene is named only where the DNA matches it firmly. Clone size appears in some rows only: once, few, many, or a class for an expanded clone.

CDR3: CASSHTPGQGYEQYF; DNA: TGTGCCAGCAGCCATACCCCGGGACAGGGGTACGAGCAGTACTTC; size: NA; J: TRBJ2-7; D: TRBD1; V: TRBV5-6
CDR3: CASGLGQPQHF; DNA: TGTGCTAGTGGTTTGGGTCAGCCCCAGCATTTT; size: few; J: TRBJ1-5; D: NA; V: TRBV12-5
CDR3: CASSLRYTLTYNEQFF; DNA: TGTGCCAGCAGCCTCCGGTACACACTAACCTACAATGAGCAGTTCTTC; size: NA; J: TRBJ2-1; D: NA; V: TRBV6-6
CDR3: CASSLRGFGETQYF; DNA: TGTGCCAGCAGTTTGAGAGGATTCGGAGAGACCCAGTACTTC; size: NA; J: TRBJ2-5; D: NA; V: TRBV27
CDR3: CATKRAASQGTGELFF; DNA: TGTGCCACCAAACGGGCCGCCTCCCAGGGCACCGGGGAGCTGTTTTTT; size: NA; J: TRBJ2-2; D: NA; V: TRBV10-3
CDR3: CASSPGGPAPNTEAFF; DNA: TGTGCCAGCAGCCCGGGGGGGCCTGCTCCGAACACTGAAGCTTTCTTT; size: once; J: TRBJ1-1; D: NA; V: TRBV7-6
CDR3: CASSQDAGEGLYNEQFF; DNA: TGCGCCAGCAGCCAAGACGCGGGGGAGGGCCTCTACAATGAGCAGTTCTTC; size: once; J: TRBJ2-1; D: TRBD2; V: TRBV4-3
CDR3: CASNHRDSLYNEQFF; DNA: TGTGCCAGCAACCACCGGGACTCCTTATACAATGAGCAGTTCTTC; size: NA; J: TRBJ2-1; D: NA; V: TRBV28
CDR3: CASSLGKHEQFF; DNA: TGTGCCAGCAGCTTGGGGAAACATGAGCAGTTCTTC; size: NA; J: TRBJ2-1; D: NA; V: TRBV7-9
CDR3: CASSELGVNTEAFF; DNA: TGTGCCAGCAGCGAATTGGGGGTCAACACTGAAGCTTTCTTT; size: NA; J: TRBJ1-1; D: NA; V: TRBV11-2
CDR3: CASSTTSRDSTQPQHF; DNA: TGTGCCAGCAGTACGACCAGCCGGGACAGCACTCAGCCCCAGCATTTT; size: NA; J: TRBJ1-5; D: TRBD1; V: TRBV2
CDR3: CASSSPYSGGHGGTDTQYF; DNA: TGTGCCAGCAGCTCGCCCTACAGCGGGGGCCATGGGGGCACAGATACGCAGTATTTT; size: NA; J: TRBJ2-3; D: TRBD2; V: TRBV7-9
CDR3: CASSPGTFYEQYF; DNA: TGTGCCAGCAGCCCCGGGACATTCTACGAGCAGTACTTC; size: NA; J: TRBJ2-7; D: NA; V: TRBV27
CDR3: CASSIAGNEQFF; DNA: TGTGCCAGCAGTATAGCGGGAAATGAGCAGTTCTTC; size: NA; J: TRBJ2-1; D: TRBD2; V: TRBV7-9
CDR3: CASSMAAGDYYEQYF; DNA: TGTGCCAGTAGTATGGCGGCGGGGGACTACTACGAGCAGTACTTC; size: NA; J: TRBJ2-7; D: TRBD2; V: TRBV19